This is a list of T cell receptor beta chains from one sample in a study of T cell responses to AZD1222 COVID-19 vaccine. TCRdb keeps only in-frame clones here, not all; method: immunoSEQ multiplex PCR. The sample holds about 110,000 clones, roughly four fifths seen once. The specimen was peripheral blood, collected on day 0 of AZD1222 vaccination. These receptors were obtained from an adult in good health. Each CDR3 is given with its conserved first and last residue. A D gene is named only where the DNA matches it firmly. Size values are once, few and many counts, or a class for expanded clones, and some rows have none.

clone size,V gene,J gene,D gene,CDR3 protein,CDR3 DNA
once,TRBV4-1,TRBJ2-7,.,CASSSTTLFASYEQYF,TGCGCCAGCAGCTCGACGACACTATTCGCCTCCTACGAGCAGTACTTC
.,TRBV28,TRBJ1-3,.,CASIRDTLGNTIYF,TGTGCCAGCATAAGGGACACGCTAGGAAACACCATATATTTT
few,TRBV4-3,TRBJ2-7,.,CASSQATGTPLDEQYF,TGCGCCAGCAGCCAAGCGACCGGGACACCACTAGACGAGCAGTACTTC
.,TRBV19,TRBJ2-1,.,CASSWGPQYEQFF,TGTGCCAGTAGCTGGGGACCCCAGTATGAGCAGTTCTTC
.,TRBV6-1,TRBJ2-1,TRBD2,CASREAGGGHNEQFF,TGTGCCAGCAGAGAAGCGGGGGGCGGCCACAATGAGCAGTTCTTC
.,TRBV2,TRBJ1-1,.,CASKKGRTDTEAFF,TGTGCCAGCAAAAAGGGCCGGACTGACACTGAAGCTTTCTTT
.,TRBV11-2,TRBJ2-1,TRBD1,CASSLSGGFNEQFF,TGTGCCAGCAGTCTGTCAGGGGGCTTCAATGAGCAGTTCTTC
once,TRBV7-2,TRBJ1-4,.,CASSEGQGGGEKLFF,TGTGCCAGCAGCGAGGGGCAGGGAGGCGGTGAAAAACTGTTTTTT
.,TRBV24-1,TRBJ2-7,.,CATSDTGLTYEQYF,TGTGCCACCAGTGACACGGGACTGACCTACGAGCAGTACTTC
.,TRBV15,TRBJ1-2,.,CATSSANSNGYTF,TGTGCCACCAGCAGTGCCAATTCGAATGGCTACACCTTC
.,TRBV21-1,TRBJ1-2,.,CASSYDTDSPGGYTF,TGTGCCAGCAGCTATGATACGGACAGCCCAGGGGGCTACACCTTC
.,TRBV11-2,TRBJ1-4,.,CASRFTGRTNEKLFF,TGTGCCAGCAGATTTACGGGGAGGACTAATGAAAAACTGTTTTTT
.,TRBV19,TRBJ1-5,.,CASSPRQMQYSNQPQHF,TGTGCCAGTAGTCCTCGACAGATGCAGTATAGCAATCAGCCCCAGCATTTT
.,TRBV13,TRBJ2-1,TRBD2,CASSSGTSYEQFF,TGTGCCAGCAGCAGCGGGACTAGCTATGAGCAGTTCTTC
.,TRBV30,TRBJ1-6,TRBD1,CACLKSGQINSPLHF,TGTGCCTGCCTAAAATCGGGACAGATTAATTCACCCCTCCACTTT
.,TRBV9,TRBJ1-2,TRBD1,CASTTGAGYGYTF,TGTGCCAGCACGACAGGGGCTGGCTATGGCTACACCTTC
.,TRBV6-4,TRBJ2-3,TRBD2,CASSASGGRTDTQYF,TGTGCCAGCAGCGCTAGCGGGGGTCGCACAGATACGCAGTATTTT
.,TRBV2,TRBJ2-7,.,CASSITGGTYEQYF,TGTGCCAGCAGCATAACGGGCGGTACCTACGAGCAGTACTTC
.,TRBV28,TRBJ2-2,TRBD1,CASSDRTGRTGELFF,TGTGCCAGCAGTGATAGGACAGGGAGGACCGGGGAGCTGTTTTTT
.,TRBV5-1,TRBJ1-1,TRBD1,CASSPRQGAVTEAFF,TGCGCCAGCAGCCCCCGACAGGGGGCGGTCACTGAAGCTTTCTTT
.,TRBV7-2,TRBJ1-2,.,CASSDAVAGGYTF,TGTGCCAGCAGCGACGCCGTTGCGGGTGGCTACACCTTC
once,TRBV6-2/TRBV6-3,TRBJ1-5,TRBD1,CASSRPGTGLSNQPQHF,TGTGCCAGCAGTCGTCCCGGGACAGGGTTAAGCAATCAGCCCCAGCATTTT
.,TRBV3-1/TRBV3-2,TRBJ2-1,TRBD2,CASSPTSVPNPSYNEQFF,TGTGCCAGCAGCCCGACTAGCGTCCCCAACCCTTCCTACAATGAGCAGTTCTTC
.,TRBV6-5,TRBJ1-1,TRBD1,CASRSTGRSTEAFF,TGTGCCAGCAGGTCGACAGGGAGGAGTACTGAAGCTTTCTTT
.,TRBV13,TRBJ2-7,TRBD2,CASSRTGREQCF,TGTGCCAGCAGCCGGACTGGGCGGGAGCAGTGCTTC
.,TRBV19,TRBJ1-5,.,CASSISGTNQPQHF,TGTGCCAGTAGTATATCGGGAACCAATCAGCCCCAGCATTTT
.,TRBV19,TRBJ1-6,.,CASSIRTGSPLHF,TGTGCCAGTAGTATACGCACGGGTTCACCCCTCCACTTT
.,TRBV28,TRBJ1-2,TRBD1,CASSPPPGQGSNYGYTF,TGTGCCAGCAGCCCACCTCCGGGACAGGGTTCTAACTATGGCTACACCTTC
few,TRBV10-3,TRBJ1-3,.,CAISESGGRRGNTIYF,TGTGCCATCAGTGAGTCTGGGGGGCGCCGAGGAAACACCATATATTTT
.,TRBV5-1,TRBJ1-6,.,CASSREGGNSPLHF,TGCGCCAGCAGCCGGGAGGGCGGGAATTCACCCCTCCACTTT
.,TRBV7-2,TRBJ2-1,.,CASSITQGTQQFF,TGTGCCAGCAGCATCACCCAAGGGACCCAGCAGTTCTTC